What follows are 28 T cell receptor beta chains derived from one specimen sequenced in a study of shared clonotypes between healthy human individuals. Profiling relied on immunoSEQ multiplex PCR, and the TCRdb table lists in-frame clones only, not all of them. The sample holds roughly 2.1 million clones, just over 90% seen once. CD45RO-negative cells were positively selected for CCR7, leaving out terminally differentiated effector memory CD45RA+ cells. The sample taken for sequencing was naive CD8+ T cells from PBMCs. These receptors were obtained from a man younger than 35 in good health. Some clones in this sample may be carry-over from other donors' samples.

With regard to this clone: This sample also contains other DNA sequences that code for the same CDR3. The chain links TRBV19 to TRBJ1-1; D gene unclear. V lost 9 bases and J 1 base, leaving 6 bases between the germline ends. The germline V gene encodes CDR1 LNHDA and CDR2 SQIVND (reference sequence). The CDR3 totals 11 residues. The CDR3 region has the DNA TGTGCCAGCCGACAGAACACTGAAGCTTTCTTT. It yields the protein CASRQNTEAFF.

The chain employs TRBV19 and TRBJ2-1; the match to TRBD1 covers 7 bases. The CDR3 sequence is 14 residues long. Unmatched junction bases numbered 10, after V lost 6 bases and J lost 8 bases. Germline V gene sequence: CDR1 LNHDA, CDR2 SQIVND (reference sequence). CDR3 sequence reads: CASSERGPFYEQFF. In DNA form, the CDR3 reads TGTGCCAGTAGCGAGAGGGGGCCTTTCTATGAGCAGTTCTTC.

The V gene is TRBV5-6, the J gene TRBJ1-1; D may be TRBD1 (5 bases). Trimming took off 6 bases at V and 5 bases at J, with 17 bases between the two ends. Germline lookup yields CDR1 SGHDT and CDR2 YYEEEE. The CDR3 sequence is 14 residues long. CDR3 protein: CASTPGVGGTEAFF. In nucleotides, the CDR3 is TGTGCCAGCACCCCAGGTGTGGGGGGTACTGAAGCTTTCTTT.

The chain has TRBV30 and TRBJ1-2, with D perhaps matching TRBD1 (5 bases). Germline V lookup: CDR1 GTSNPN, CDR2 SVGIG (reference sequence). The CDR3 totals 15 residues. Trimming shortened V by 2 bases and J by 3 bases, and 16 bases separated the two germline ends. CDR3 loop: CAWSHGRVTDYGYTF. For the CDR3, the DNA is TGTGCCTGGAGTCATGGCAGGGTGACGGACTATGGCTACACCTTC.

The J gene is TRBJ2-5, the V gene TRBV9; D gene uncertain. CDR1 is SGDLS and CDR2 is YYNGEE in the germline V gene. V was trimmed by 1 base and J by 2 bases, leaving 9 bases between them. The CDR3 runs to 14 residues. The chain's CDR3 is CASSVWAEQETQYF. The CDR3 nucleotides read TGTGCCAGCAGCGTATGGGCGGAACAAGAGACCCAGTACTTC. Full variable domain (remainder filled in from reference TRBV9 and TRBJ2-5): DSGVTQTPKHLITATGQRVTLRCSPRSGDLSVYWYQQSLDQGLQFLIQYYNGEERAKGNILERFSAQQFPDLHSELNLSSLELGDSALYFCASSVWAEQETQYFGPGTRLLVL.

The chain combines TRBV9 with TRBJ2-1; TRBD2 agrees at 7 bases. J was trimmed by 7 bases and V by 0 bases; bases with no gene match: 16. The CDR3 is made up of 18 amino acids. Germline V gene data show CDR1 as SGDLS and CDR2 as YYNGEE. CDR3 bases: TGTGCCAGCAGCGTAGGAGGGTTAGGCGGGAGAGGCAGGAATGAGCAGTTCTTC. The encoded protein is CASSVGGLGGRGRNEQFF.

The genes are TRBV5-4 and TRBJ1-2; 7 bases are a match to TRBD1. Trimming removed 9 bases from V and 7 bases from J; junction bases left unmatched: 6. Germline V CDR1 and CDR2: SGHNT, YYREEE (reference sequence). The CDR3 totals 11 residues. DNA of the CDR3: TGTGCCACCGGACAGGAGGCTGGCTACACCTTC. Translating gives CATGQEAGYTF. The complete variable domain, with remaining parts taken from reference TRBV5-4 and TRBJ1-2, reads ETGVTQSPTHLIKTRGQQVTLRCSSQSGHNTVSWYQQALGQGPQFIFQYYREEENGRGNFPPRFSGLQFPNYSSELNVNALELDDSALYLCATGQEAGYTFGSGTRLTVV.

Only one count was recorded for this clone. The chain couples TRBV9 to TRBJ2-1; 11 bases map to TRBD2. Germline V CDR1 and CDR2: SGDLS, YYNGEE. The CDR3 is made up of 15 amino acids. Trimming cost V 4 bases and J 5 bases; bases outside gene matches: 5. CDR3 amino acids: CASSPGTSGNNEQFF. Written as DNA, the CDR3 is TGTGCCAGCAGCCCCGGGACTAGCGGCAACAATGAGCAGTTCTTC.

The CDR3 reads CASRAGTSVRIGPYEQYF. The CDR3 DNA reads TGCGCCAGCAGGGCCGGGACTAGCGTAAGAATAGGTCCTTACGAGCAGTACTTC. The chain carries TRBV10-2 and TRBJ2-7; TRBD2 matches 10 bases. Germline V gives CDR1 WSHSY, CDR2 SAAADI. There are 18 residues in the CDR3. V gave up 6 bases and J gave up 4 bases; unmatched junction bases: 18.

The chain joins TRBV7-9 to TRBJ2-5; D unresolved. Per germline, CDR1 SEHNR and CDR2 FQNEAQ (reference sequence). Deletions cut 5 bases from V and 7 bases from J, with 8 bases between. The CDR3 is made up of 11 amino acids. CDR3 loop: CASSRISTQYF. CDR3 nucleotide sequence: TGTGCCAGCAGCCGGATTTCGACCCAGTACTTC.

This rearrangement joins TRBV7-2 to TRBJ2-2, with TRBD2 as a possible D gene (6 bases). V dropped 1 base and J dropped 4 bases, with 19 bases sitting between them. CDR1 and CDR2 from the germline V gene are SGHTA and FQGNSA. This CDR3 contains 18 residues. Written as DNA, the CDR3 is TGTGCCAGCAGCTTAGAGGCGGGGTGGCTAGCCGGCACCGGGGAGCTGTTTTTT. It specifies CASSLEAGWLAGTGELFF.

The chain links TRBV14 to TRBJ2-5; D is undetermined. Looked up from germline, CDR1 is SGHDN and CDR2 is FVKESK. Trimming took off 0 bases at V and 5 bases at J, with 16 bases between the two ends. The CDR3 spans 16 residues. CDR3 nucleotides: TGTGCCAGCAGCCAAGATCGTCAGGCCCTACGGGAGACCCAGTACTTC. Translation gives CASSQDRQALRETQYF.

The rearrangement uses TRBV9 and TRBJ2-2, with D possibly being TRBD1 (5 bases). Germline V gives CDR1 SGDLS, CDR2 YYNGEE. The V end lost 4 bases, the J end lost 6 bases, and 10 bases lay between the germline ends. This CDR3 contains 13 residues. The CDR3 loop reads CASSQGGSGELFF. CDR3 DNA sequence: TGTGCCAGCAGCCAGGGTGGGTCCGGGGAGCTGTTTTTT.

Here the CDR3 reads CASSARLAATSTDTQYF. The DNA for the CDR3 is TGTGCCAGCAGCGCTAGACTAGCGGCAACTAGCACAGATACGCAGTATTTT. The chain carries TRBV9 and TRBJ2-3, with 9 bases lining up with TRBD2. Per germline, CDR1 SGDLS and CDR2 YYNGEE. Losses at the gene ends were 3 bases for V and 0 bases for J; bases not matched to a gene: 8. CDR3 size: 17 residues.

V usage is TRBV4-2 and J usage is TRBJ2-7, with 11 bases lining up with TRBD2. Germline lookup yields CDR1 LGHNA and CDR2 YNFKEQ. V lost 6 bases and J lost 2; bases outside the gene matches: 9. The length of the CDR3 is 16 residues. The CDR3 coding sequence is TGTGCCAGCAGACTTCAACCGGGACTAGCGGCCTACGAGCAGTACTTC. The encoded protein is CASRLQPGLAAYEQYF.

The chain combines TRBV19 with TRBJ2-3; possible D gene TRBD2, 5 bases. CDR3 length: 14 residues. V lost 3 bases, J lost 4 bases, and 11 bases lay in between. CDR1 and CDR2 from the germline V gene are LNHDA and SQIVND (reference sequence). The CDR3 protein is CASSISGWSDTQYF. The DNA for the CDR3 is TGTGCCAGTAGTATCTCGGGGTGGTCAGATACGCAGTATTTT.

CDR3 sequence (DNA): TGTGCCAGCAGTTCACTAGCGGGAACCTCCTACAATGAGCAGTTCTTC. Protein: CASSSLAGTSYNEQFF. The J gene is TRBJ2-1, the V gene TRBV27, with 10 positions matching TRBD2. Germline-derived CDR1 and CDR2 are MNHEY and SMNVEV (reference sequence). Trimming took 4 bases from V and 0 from J; bases not matched to a gene: 3. This CDR3 contains 16 residues.

This clone was detected a few times. This sequence joins TRBV28 and TRBJ1-1, with unresolved D. The length of the CDR3 is 13 residues. Trimming took 4 bases from V and 2 from J, leaving 8 bases between them. The germline gives CDR1 MDHEN, CDR2 SYDVKM. This chain's CDR3 is CASSSSTNTEAFF. CDR3 sequence (DNA): TGTGCCAGCAGTTCCTCGACCAACACTGAAGCTTTCTTT.

The chain combines TRBV30 with TRBJ2-7, with D tentatively TRBD2 (5 bases). Germline V gives CDR1 GTSNPN, CDR2 SVGIG (reference sequence). Trimming stripped 2 bases from V and 4 bases from J, with 18 bases between. The CDR3 spans 15 residues. CDR3 region: CAWSPLQLVRYEQYF. DNA for the CDR3: TGTGCCTGGAGTCCCCTCCAACTAGTCCGGTACGAGCAGTACTTC.

Comments on this clone: This sample includes further DNA sequences coding for the same CDR3. The V gene is TRBV4-1, the J gene TRBJ2-1; D unresolved. V dropped 4 bases and J dropped 8 bases, with 6 bases sitting between them. Germline V gene sequence: CDR1 MGHRA, CDR2 YSYEKL. The CDR3 runs to 11 residues. CDR3 loop: CASSLGHEQFF. The DNA of the CDR3 is TGCGCCAGCAGCCTCGGGCATGAGCAGTTCTTC.

The chain carries TRBV28 and TRBJ1-1; D gene unclear. Deletions cut 5 bases from V and 1 base from J, with 5 bases between. The CDR3 loop spans 12 amino acids. The V gene's germline CDR1 is MDHEN and CDR2 SYDVKM. CDR3 amino acids: CASSTQNTEAFF. The CDR3 nucleotides read TGTGCCAGCAGTACCCAGAACACTGAAGCTTTCTTT.

The chain is built from TRBV5-6 and TRBJ2-5, with D unresolved. This CDR3 has 16 amino acids. Deletions cut 0 bases from V and 1 base from J, with 13 bases between. Germline V lookup: CDR1 SGHDT, CDR2 YYEEEE. As DNA, the CDR3 is TGTGCCAGCAGCTTGGATCACACTCTGACCCAAGAGACCCAGTACTTC. This sequence encodes CASSLDHTLTQETQYF. Looking up the rest from reference TRBV5-6 and TRBJ2-5 gives the full variable domain: DAGVTQSPTHLIKTRGQQVTLRCSPKSGHDTVSWYQQALGQGPQFIFQYYEEEERQRGNFPDRFSGHQFPNYSSELNVNALLLGDSALYLCASSLDHTLTQETQYFGPGTRLLVL.

The chain combines TRBV28 with TRBJ1-5; possibly TRBD1 for D (6 bases). Germline V gene sequence: CDR1 MDHEN, CDR2 SYDVKM. V was clipped by 4 bases and J by 5 bases, with 24 bases between them. The CDR3 sequence is 18 residues long. Here the CDR3 DNA reads TGTGCCAGCAGTTCCCGGGGGGCGCCGATGTGGAAGGATCAGCCCCAGCATTTT. Amino acid sequence: CASSSRGAPMWKDQPQHF. The full variable domain, in which reference TRBV28 and TRBJ1-5 provide the parts outside the CDR3, is DVKVTQSSRYLVKRTGEKVFLECVQDMDHENMFWYRQDPGLGLRLIYFSYDVKMKEKGDIPEGYSVSREKKERFSLILESASTNQTSMYLCASSSRGAPMWKDQPQHFGDGTRLSIL.

The genes are TRBV27 and TRBJ2-7; the D is unclear. Looked up from germline, CDR1 is MNHEY and CDR2 is SMNVEV (reference sequence). V was pared by 3 bases and J by 5 bases, with 14 bases between. The length of the CDR3 is 14 residues. CDR3 nucleotides: TGTGCCAGCAGTTTTTCCGTCACGGGCGACGAGCAGTACTTC. Translation gives CASSFSVTGDEQYF.

This rearrangement joins TRBV27 to TRBJ1-2, with D perhaps TRBD1 (6 bases). Trimming removed 6 bases from V and 4 bases from J, with 12 bases in between. CDR1 and CDR2 (germline): MNHEY, SMNVEV (reference sequence). The CDR3 totals 13 residues. In DNA form, the CDR3 reads TGTGCCAGCAGAGATCAGGGGAGCTATGGCTACACCTTC. Protein product: CASRDQGSYGYTF.

The V call is TRBV7-8, the J call TRBJ1-2; perhaps TRBD1 as D (5 bases). CDR1 is SGHVS and CDR2 is FQNEAQ in the germline V gene. The CDR3 is made up of 12 amino acids. V lost 1 base, J lost 8 bases, and 8 bases lay in between. The CDR3 DNA follows: TGTGCCAGCAGCTTAGATCGGGGGGGCTACACCTTC. Translation: CASSLDRGGYTF.

This clone was observed a single time. The gene calls are TRBV19 and TRBJ2-7; 11 bases are shared with TRBD2. Losses at the gene ends were 3 bases for V and 3 bases for J; bases not matched to a gene: 4. Looked up from germline, CDR1 is LNHDA and CDR2 is SQIVND (reference sequence). The CDR3 contains 15 residues. CDR3 sequence (DNA): TGTGCCAGTAGTATCAGACTAGCGGGAAACTACGAGCAGTACTTC. Protein: CASSIRLAGNYEQYF.

As regards this clone: The same CDR3 arises from other DNA sequences in this sample as well. The V gene is TRBV29-1, the J gene TRBJ2-5; D might be TRBD2 (5 bases). The CDR3 has 12 amino acids. Trimming took 7 bases from V and 0 from J, leaving 9 bases between them. The germline V gene encodes CDR1 SQVTM and CDR2 ANQGSEA. In DNA, the CDR3 is TGCAGCGCGCCGGGGTACCAAGAGACCCAGTACTTC. It specifies CSAPGYQETQYF. Drawing the rest from reference TRBV29-1 and TRBJ2-5, the complete variable domain is SAVISQKPSRDICQRGTSLTIQCQVDSQVTMMFWYRQQPGQSLTLIATANQGSEATYESGFVIDKFPISRPNLTFSTLTVSNMSPEDSSIYLCSAPGYQETQYFGPGTRLLVL.